This T cell receptor (beta chain) was sequenced for a study of blood T cell repertoires in COVID-19. Repertoires were generated with immunoSEQ multiplex PCR, while TCRdb's copy carries only in-frame clones and drops some. The sample includes 150,000 to 200,000 clones, around 84% seen only once; the top ten take less than 3.5%. This CDR3 is 14 amino acids long. Germline values: CDR1 SEHNR, CDR2 FQNEAQ (reference sequence). Trimming took 5 bases from V and 5 from J; bases not matched to a gene: 9. The V gene is TRBV7-9, the J gene TRBJ2-7, with TRBD1 identical over 7 bases. The receptor's source is a man between 40 and 49 years old with active or convalescent COVID-19. The sequencing sample was made of peripheral blood. The CDR3, as DNA: TGTGCCAGCAGCATTGATACAGGGGCGAACGAGCAGTACTTC. It is translated as CASSIDTGANEQYF.